One and the same sample provided the 5 T cell receptor beta chains below, sequenced in a study of cytomegalovirus exposure and HLA in healthy donors (dated by TCRdb to about 2017). Receptors were amplified or captured by the immunoSEQ multiplex PCR assay. The source is immuneACCESS, and TCRdb retained only in-frame sequences with V and J called. Part of the clones is not carried over; for the studies checked, unresolved V genes explain less than half of this, and the remainder is unexplained. The sample contains 150,000 or so clones, approximately 92% of them found a single time. About 9.9% of the sample lies in the top ten. Sample: PBMCs. The receptor set was obtained from a woman between 18 and 29 years old in good health and CMV-seropositive.

The chain employs TRBV6-5 and TRBJ2-2, with D perhaps TRBD2 (6 bases). V dropped 2 bases and J dropped 7 bases, with 11 bases sitting between them. The CDR3 spans 14 residues. Germline V gives CDR1 MNHEY, CDR2 SVGAGI. The CDR3 DNA follows: TGTGCCAGCAGTTACCCCCCGGAGGGCGGGGAGCTGTTTTTT. Its protein product is CASSYPPEGGELFF.

This clone showed up just once. This chain links TRBV4-1 with TRBJ1-1; 7 bases are shared with TRBD1. The CDR3 runs to 16 residues. V was pared by 3 bases and J by 0 bases, with 7 bases of the junction left unmatched. Looked up from germline, CDR1 is MGHRA and CDR2 is YSYEKL. The CDR3 protein is CASSQGPGQMNTEAFF. The CDR3, as DNA: TGCGCCAGCAGCCAGGGTCCGGGACAGATGAACACTGAAGCTTTCTTT.

The gene calls are TRBV7-6 and TRBJ2-1; 11 bases are shared with TRBD2. Germline CDR1 and CDR2: SGHVS and FNYEAQ. The junction had 6 bases not matched to a gene; V was cut back by 5 bases and J by 6 bases. The length of the CDR3 is 15 residues. CDR3: CASSLTSGGTNEQFF. CDR3 coding DNA: TGTGCCAGCAGCCTAACTAGCGGGGGTACCAATGAGCAGTTCTTC.

This sequence joins TRBV6-4 and TRBJ2-5; no definite D call. CDR1 and CDR2 (germline): MRHNA, SNTAGT. V was clipped by 3 bases and J by 7 bases, with 15 bases between them. The CDR3 sequence is 14 residues long. For the CDR3, the DNA is TGTGCCAGCAGTGAAACCGCCGGGTCGCGGACCCAGTACTTC. This codes for CASSETAGSRTQYF.

In nucleotides, the CDR3 is TGCGCCAGCAGCCAAGACCGGGCGGGGTCAGGAGAGACCCAGTACTTC. Its translation: CASSQDRAGSGETQYF. The gene calls are TRBV4-3 and TRBJ2-5, with a tentative D call TRBD2 (6 bases). CDR3 length: 16 residues. Germline CDR1 and CDR2: LGHNA and YSLEER. V was clipped by 0 bases and J by 4 bases, with 15 bases between them.